One and the same sample provided the 8 T cell receptor beta chains below, sequenced in a study of cytomegalovirus exposure and HLA in healthy donors. PCR amplification relied on 60 Vbeta primers (plus 13 Jbeta primers). The method was immunoSEQ multiplex PCR; TCRdb's version includes in-frame clones alone and lacks a portion of them. The sample totals under 70,000 clones. Material: PBMCs. The receptors stem from a woman aged 18-29 years in good health and CMV-seronegative.

The gene calls are TRBV2 and TRBJ1-5; D is undetermined. V shed 6 bases and J shed 4 bases, with 10 bases lying between them. The CDR3 is 13 amino acids. Germline V lookup: CDR1 SNHLY, CDR2 FYNNEI. The CDR3 region is CASRWSGNQPQHF. The CDR3 DNA reads TGTGCCAGCAGGTGGTCAGGAAATCAGCCCCAGCATTTT.

This chain connects TRBV29-1 to TRBJ2-5; 8 bases map to TRBD2. CDR3 length: 15 residues. Germline-derived CDR1 and CDR2 are SQVTM and ANQGSEA. The trim removed 6 bases at V and 7 bases at J, leaving 16 bases unmatched. The CDR3 bases are TGCAGCGTCCCTAGCGGGCAGCTCCTCCAGGGGACCCAGTACTTC. As protein: CSVPSGQLLQGTQYF.

The V call is TRBV27, the J call TRBJ2-7, with a weak D call TRBD1 (6 bases). The length of the CDR3 is 15 residues. The germline V gene has CDR1 MNHEY and CDR2 SMNVEV (reference sequence). The V gene lost 7 bases and the J gene lost 3 bases, with 19 bases spanning the gap. The CDR3 spells CASTPHRERIYEQYF. In nucleotides, the CDR3 is TGTGCCAGCACCCCACACAGGGAACGTATCTACGAGCAGTACTTC.

The V gene is TRBV5-1, the J gene TRBJ2-3, with D uncertain. The V end lost 1 base, the J end lost 5 bases, and 5 bases lay between the germline ends. From germline, CDR1 is SGHRS and CDR2 YFSETQ. There are 12 residues in the CDR3. CDR3 DNA sequence: TGCGCCAGCAGCTTGAATATAGATACGCAGTATTTT. Amino acids: CASSLNIDTQYF.

The CDR3 loop is CASSQVGRSGNEQFF. Written as DNA, the CDR3 is TGTGCCAGCAGCCAAGTTGGGAGGAGTGGAAATGAGCAGTTCTTC. The chain employs TRBV14 and TRBJ2-1; a weak D match, TRBD2 (6 bases). The germline V and J ends were trimmed by 1 base and 7 bases, with 14 bases remaining between them. CDR1 and CDR2 from the germline V gene are SGHDN and FVKESK. The CDR3 is 15 residues long.

This chain connects TRBV29-1 to TRBJ2-3, with TRBD1 identical over 8 bases. V was clipped by 4 bases and J by 4 bases; unmatched bases: 7. This CDR3 has 14 residues. The germline CDR1 and CDR2 sequences are SQVTM and ANQGSEA. The CDR3 protein is CSVATGGFADTQYF. As DNA, the CDR3 is TGCAGCGTTGCAACAGGGGGGTTTGCAGATACGCAGTATTTT.

Comments on this clone: This same CDR3 is encoded by further DNA sequences in the sample. CDR3 sequence (DNA): TGCGCCAGCAGCTTAGGGACAGAAGAGACCCAGTACTTC. Translated, it gives CASSLGTEETQYF. V gene TRBV5-1 combines with J gene TRBJ2-5; TRBD1 matches at 7 bases. Germline V gene data show CDR1 as SGHRS and CDR2 as YFSETQ. Unmatched junction bases numbered 1, after V lost 2 bases and J lost 3 bases. The CDR3 extends over 13 amino acids. The whole variable domain, remainder taken from reference TRBV5-1 and TRBJ2-5, is KAGVTQTPRYLIKTRGQQVTLSCSPISGHRSVSWYQQTPGQGLQFLFEYFSETQRNKGNFPGRFSGRQFSNSRSEMNVSTLELGDSALYLCASSLGTEETQYFGPGTRLLVL.

V and J are TRBV18 and TRBJ2-5; no clear D. The CDR3 covers 14 residues. Germline CDR1 KGHSH, CDR2 LQKENI. V was shortened by 3 bases and J by 2 bases, with 10 bases between the two germline ends. The CDR3 protein is CASSPVETQETQYF. CDR3 coding DNA: TGTGCCAGCTCACCGGTAGAGACTCAAGAGACCCAGTACTTC. The full variable domain, in which reference TRBV18 and TRBJ2-5 provide the parts outside the CDR3, is NAGVMQNPRHLVRRRGQEARLRCSPMKGHSHVYWYRQLPEEGLKFMVYLQKENIIDESGMPKERFSAEFPKEGPSILRIQQVVRGDSAAYFCASSPVETQETQYFGPGTRLLVL.